Below are 22 T cell receptor beta chains sequenced from a single sample in a study of cytomegalovirus exposure and HLA in healthy donors. PCR involved 60 Vbeta and 13 Jbeta primers. Libraries were prepared by immunoSEQ multiplex PCR; TCRdb keeps only in-frame clonotypes and omits some of them. Among approximately 100,000 clones listed, about 81% were seen once. Sequenced sample: PBMCs. The receptors were sampled from a man aged 18-30 years in good health and CMV-seropositive.

This clone appeared a few times. The rearrangement links TRBV30 to TRBJ2-6; a possible D gene is TRBD1 (5 bases). In germline, CDR1 is GTSNPN, CDR2 SVGIG (reference sequence). The CDR3 has 15 amino acids. Trimming removed 2 bases at V and 1 base at J, with 9 bases between. CDR3 sequence reads: CAWSWSGSGANVLTF. The CDR3 coding sequence is TGTGCCTGGAGTTGGTCAGGGTCTGGGGCCAACGTCCTGACTTTC.

The chain combines TRBV5-8 with TRBJ2-7, with 7 bases that match TRBD2. CDR1 and CDR2 from the germline V gene are SGHTS and YDEGEE. J gave up 2 bases and V 3 bases, and 11 bases lay outside the gene matches. The CDR3 extends over 16 amino acids. The DNA of the CDR3 is TGTGCCAGCAGCTGGGGGGGGGTTCCCGGGGCCTACGAGCAGTACTTC. This sequence encodes CASSWGGVPGAYEQYF.

This clone was picked up a small number of times. J is TRBJ1-3 and V is TRBV15; TRBD1 might be the D (5 bases). Trimming removed 9 bases from V and 0 bases from J, with 21 bases in between. The germline gives CDR1 LNHNV, CDR2 YYDKDF (reference sequence). The CDR3 length is 17 residues. DNA of the CDR3: TGTGCCACGAGTCCTTCCTCGGGACTCAGCTCTGGAAACACCATATATTTT. Translating gives CATSPSSGLSSGNTIYF.

The CDR3: CASSSLEAHYEQYF. In DNA form, the CDR3 reads TGCGCCAGCAGCTCCCTGGAGGCCCACTACGAGCAGTACTTC. V usage is TRBV5-1 and J usage is TRBJ2-7; D is perhaps TRBD2 (5 bases). From germline, CDR1 is SGHRS and CDR2 YFSETQ. The CDR3 is made up of 14 amino acids. Trimming removed 3 bases at V and 3 bases at J, with 13 bases between.

The V gene is TRBV10-3, the J gene TRBJ2-1, with 10 bases identical to TRBD2. The CDR3 sequence is 17 residues long. In germline, CDR1 is ENHRY, CDR2 SYGVKD. V dropped 10 bases and J dropped 0; count of bases not matched to a gene: 12. CDR3 coding DNA: TGTGCCACCTTAGCGGGGGGAACTTTGCGCTCCTACAATGAGCAGTTCTTC. It codes for CATLAGGTLRSYNEQFF.

This clone showed up just once. This chain links TRBV28 with TRBJ1-1; D unresolved. The germline V gene encodes CDR1 MDHEN and CDR2 SYDVKM. V gave up 4 bases and J gave up 9 bases, with 12 bases separating them. There are 12 residues in the CDR3. This CDR3 reads CASSWSGDKAFF. CDR3 coding DNA: TGTGCCAGCAGTTGGTCCGGGGATAAAGCTTTCTTT.

The chain joins TRBV7-9 to TRBJ1-1, with D possibly TRBD1 on 5 matching bases. Deletions cut 4 bases from V and 0 bases from J, with 18 bases between. Germline V CDR1 and CDR2: SEHNR, FQNEAQ (reference sequence). There are 17 residues in the CDR3. DNA of the CDR3: TGTGCCAGCAGCTCCCCGTGGGCCAGGGTCATGAACACTGAAGCTTTCTTT. Translated: CASSSPWARVMNTEAFF.

The V and J genes are TRBV10-2 and TRBJ2-1; 8 bases map to TRBD2. Germline CDR1 reads WSHSY; CDR2 reads SAAADI. Trimming took 1 base from V and 4 from J; bases not matched to a gene: 3. The CDR3 length is 15 residues. The CDR3 sequence: CASSELAGTYNEQFF. In DNA form, the CDR3 reads TGCGCCAGCAGTGAGTTAGCGGGGACATACAATGAGCAGTTCTTC.

This rearrangement joins TRBV30 to TRBJ1-1; D perhaps matches TRBD1 (6 bases). The germline CDR1 and CDR2 sequences are GTSNPN and SVGIG (reference sequence). V was pared by 4 bases and J by 7 bases, with 13 bases between. The CDR3 is made up of 12 amino acids. DNA of the CDR3: TGTGCCTGGAAGGGGGGGCCCTATGAAGCTTTCTTT. Amino acids: CAWKGGPYEAFF.

This chain joins TRBV6-1 and TRBJ2-3; D unresolved. The ends were cut back, 5 bases at V and 3 bases at J, with 3 bases in the middle. The length of the CDR3 is 11 residues. Germline CDR1 reads MNHNS; CDR2 reads SASEGT. This chain's CDR3 is CASSPTDTQYF. The CDR3 DNA reads as TGTGCCAGCAGTCCAACAGATACGCAGTATTTT.

This clone was counted once. The V and J genes are TRBV25-1 and TRBJ2-1; 10 nucleotides match TRBD2. The CDR3 is made up of 16 amino acids. Germline V gives CDR1 MGHDK, CDR2 SYGVNS. V lost 1 base to trimming and J lost 5 bases; unmatched junction nucleotides: 5. The CDR3 loop is CASSECSGGCHNEQFF. The CDR3 region has the DNA TGTGCCAGCAGTGAATGTAGCGGGGGGTGTCACAATGAGCAGTTCTTC.

The J gene is TRBJ1-2, the V gene TRBV19, with 9 bases lining up with TRBD1. This CDR3 has 14 residues. The V gene's germline CDR1 is LNHDA and CDR2 SQIVND (reference sequence). Trimming removed 5 bases from V and 2 bases from J; junction bases left unmatched: 3. This CDR3 reads CASSADRGNYGYTF. For the CDR3, the DNA is TGTGCCAGTAGTGCGGACAGGGGAAACTATGGCTACACCTTC.

This clone was counted once. The chain combines TRBV19 with TRBJ2-2; 7 nucleotides agree with TRBD1. The CDR3 covers 16 residues. Germline lookup yields CDR1 LNHDA and CDR2 SQIVND (reference sequence). Unmatched junction bases numbered 6, after V lost 3 bases and J lost 2 bases. The CDR3 here is CASSIFTGVNTGELFF. DNA of the CDR3: TGTGCCAGTAGTATTTTTACAGGGGTAAACACCGGGGAGCTGTTTTTT.

The chain employs TRBV1 and TRBJ2-7; the D call in the table, TRBD2, was not verified against the DNA. TRBV1 is shown as a pseudogene. The CDR3 has 19 residues. CDR3 sequence: CTSSQDAPPGTPKAHEQYF. CDR3 nucleotide sequence: TGCACCAGCAGCCAAGACGCCCCCCCAGGGACTCCGAAGGCCCACGAGCAGTACTTC.

This clone was seen a handful of times. This chain uses TRBV30 with TRBJ2-7; no clear D. The CDR3 is made up of 14 amino acids. Trimming shortened V by 0 bases and J by 0 bases, and 9 bases separated the two germline ends. Germline CDR1 is GTSNPN and CDR2 is SVGIG (reference sequence). The CDR3 spells CAWSVPRLSYEQYF. In nucleotides, the CDR3 is TGTGCCTGGAGTGTACCCAGGCTCTCCTACGAGCAGTACTTC.

V is TRBV6-4 and J is TRBJ2-2; D may be TRBD1 (7 bases). The V and J ends lost 4 bases and 1 base respectively, with 10 bases between them. This CDR3 is 15 amino acids long. Germline values: CDR1 MRHNA, CDR2 SNTAGT. The CDR3 region has the DNA TGTGCCAGCAGTGGGCAGGGGGGGAACACCGGGGAGCTGTTTTTT. This translates into CASSGQGGNTGELFF.

The rearrangement links TRBV28 to TRBJ1-1, with 9 bases identical to TRBD1. In germline, CDR1 is MDHEN, CDR2 SYDVKM. After removal of 4 bases from V and 6 bases from J, the junction contained 9 bases not matched to a gene. The CDR3 totals 15 residues. The CDR3 loop is CASSWTGTGWSEAFF. The CDR3 nucleotides are TGTGCCAGCAGTTGGACCGGGACAGGGTGGTCTGAAGCTTTCTTT.

The rearrangement links TRBV5-1 to TRBJ1-4, with TRBD1 matching over 9 bases. Germline assignment: CDR1 SGHRS and CDR2 YFSETQ. The CDR3 totals 14 residues. V was pared by 3 bases and J by 5 bases, with 2 bases of the junction left unmatched. The CDR3 sequence is CASSWTGENEKLFF. The CDR3 nucleotides are TGCGCCAGCAGCTGGACAGGGGAAAATGAAAAACTGTTTTTT.

This clone occurred a few times. The chain has TRBV6-5 and TRBJ1-1, with TRBD1 as a possible D gene (6 bases). The CDR3 contains 14 residues. Germline V gene sequence: CDR1 MNHEY, CDR2 SVGAGI. The ends were cut back, 3 bases at V and 5 bases at J, with 13 bases in the middle. The CDR3 region has the DNA TGTGCCAGCAGTTATTACAGGGTAGGGACTGAAGCTTTCTTT. It is translated as CASSYYRVGTEAFF.

The CDR3 sequence is CASSLRGFGIQPQHF. The CDR3 coding sequence is TGTGCCAGCAGTTTAAGGGGTTTTGGCATTCAGCCCCAGCATTTT. The V gene is TRBV27, the J gene TRBJ1-5, with TRBD1 as a possible D gene (5 bases). This CDR3 spans 15 amino acids. Per germline, CDR1 MNHEY and CDR2 SMNVEV (reference sequence). Trimming took off 2 bases at V and 6 bases at J, with 14 bases between the two ends.

The V call is TRBV6-5, the J call TRBJ1-4, with D possibly being TRBD1 (5 bases). Between the trimmed V and J ends, which lost 6 bases and 8 bases, there was a span of 19 bases. The germline CDR1 and CDR2 sequences are MNHEY and SVGAGI. The CDR3 extends over 15 amino acids. Here the CDR3 DNA reads TGTGCCAGCAGACGGGGGACCTTTGCGGGGGAAAAACTGTTTTTT. It specifies CASRRGTFAGEKLFF.

In its sample, this clone was seen once. This chain links TRBV19 with TRBJ1-2, with D unclear. V lost 3 bases and J lost 3, with 5 bases in between. Germline CDR1 LNHDA, CDR2 SQIVND (reference sequence). The CDR3 is 12 residues long. The CDR3 sequence: CASSIRDYGYTF. CDR3 in DNA: TGTGCCAGTAGTATTCGGGACTATGGCTACACCTTC.